The 20 T cell receptor beta chains below all came from one sample that was sequenced in a study of regulatory T cells in long-lasting Graves disease. Noted time point: persistent/refractory GD, antithyroid drugs over 5 years with positive TRAb. PBMCs were the source of the RNA used for TCR sequencing. iRepertoire HTBI primers and Arm-PCR of CDR3 regions built TCR beta libraries. TCRdb re-called the multiplex PCR reads through MiXCR, storing one row per CDR3 protein. Of about 470,000 distinct CDR3 sequences listed, roughly 20% are singletons. The specimen was peripheral blood mononuclear cells (PBMCs), collected when the disease was refractory, from a patient treated with antithyroid drugs. Every receptor here comes from a female donor with Graves disease.

This clonotype was detected only a few times. DNA of the CDR3: TGTGCCAGCAGACTCAGCGGACCGAACACCGGGGAGCTGTTTTTT. Encoded protein: CASRLSGPNTGELFF. V usage is TRBV27 and J usage is TRBJ2-2; D is perhaps TRBD2 (5 bases). Per germline, CDR1 MNHEY and CDR2 SMNVEV (reference sequence). V gave up 6 bases and J gave up 0 bases, with 11 bases separating them. This CDR3 is 15 amino acids long.

This clonotype appeared many times. CDR3 in DNA: TGTGCCAGCAGTTCCTCTGACAGGGTAAAGAGCTATGGCTACACCTTC. It translates to CASSSSDRVKSYGYTF. The rearrangement links TRBV28 to TRBJ1-2, with TRBD1 matching over 7 bases. The V and J ends lost 4 bases and 4 bases, in that order; junction bases with no gene match: 12. Per the germline V gene, CDR1 is MDHEN and CDR2 is SYDVKM. The CDR3 contains 16 residues.

This rearrangement joins TRBV28 to TRBJ2-1; the match to TRBD2 covers 10 bases. Germline loops: CDR1 MDHEN, CDR2 SYDVKM. The V gene end was trimmed by 3 bases and the J gene end by 10 bases; junction bases not matched to a gene: 6. This CDR3 has 14 residues. CDR3 bases: TGTGCCAGCAGTTTCCTAGCGGGAGACGTCGAGCAGTTCTTC. This encodes CASSFLAGDVEQFF.

J is TRBJ2-1 and V is TRBV6-2 or TRBV6-3; 8 bases are shared with TRBD2. The CDR3 totals 16 residues. With V trimmed by 2 bases and J by 0 bases, 3 bases remained unmatched. The germline gives CDR1 MNHEY, CDR2 SVGEGT. The CDR3 DNA sequence: TGTGCCAGCAGTTACGGCCTAGCGGGCTCCTACAATGAGCAGTTCTTC. The encoded protein is CASSYGLAGSYNEQFF.

Concerning this clonotype: A much larger clone sits a single nucleotide away, making a read error possible. The chain is built from TRBV5-1 and TRBJ2-7; 14 bases are a match to TRBD2. J was trimmed by 5 bases and V by 4 bases; bases with no gene match: 8. The V gene's germline CDR1 is SGHRS and CDR2 YFSETQ. The CDR3 has 16 amino acids. CDR3 loop: CASSTQGTSGSHEQYF. For the CDR3, the DNA is TGCGCCAGCAGCACCCAAGGGACTAGCGGGAGCCACGAGCAGTACTTC.

At least ten counts were recorded for this clonotype. This chain connects TRBV12-3 or TRBV12-4 to TRBJ2-7, with D maybe TRBD2 (5 bases). The length of the CDR3 is 15 residues. Trimming pared 4 bases from V and 4 bases from J, leaving 17 bases between. The CDR3 DNA sequence: TGTGCCAGCAGTTGGGCCGGGGATCCAAAGTACGAGCAGTACTTC. It translates to CASSWAGDPKYEQYF.

The chain combines TRBV2 with TRBJ2-3, with 10 bases that match TRBD2. The CDR3 is made up of 15 amino acids. Germline trimming cut 4 bases from V and 9 bases from J; bases unmatched to any gene: 10. Per germline, CDR1 SNHLY and CDR2 FYNNEI. This CDR3 reads CASSGPGTSELTQYF. The CDR3 nucleotides are TGTGCCAGCAGTGGGCCAGGGACTAGCGAACTGACGCAGTATTTT.

This clonotype was counted many times. The rearrangement uses TRBV6-1 and TRBJ2-7; 9 positions agree with TRBD1. Germline CDR1 is MNHNS and CDR2 is SASEGT. With 6 bases clipped from V and 3 bases from J, the junction kept 9 bases outside the gene matches. The CDR3 runs 15 residues. CDR3 coding DNA: TGTGCCAGCAGCCAGACGGGACAGGGACTCTACGAGCAGTACTTC. Encoded protein: CASSQTGQGLYEQYF.

The CDR3 DNA reads TGTGCCAGCAGGGGCCGGTACTACGAGCAGTACTTC. Protein sequence: CASRGRYYEQYF. V is TRBV6-1 and J is TRBJ2-7; D gene ambiguous. The V gene's germline CDR1 is MNHNS and CDR2 SASEGT. This CDR3 contains 12 residues. V was trimmed by 6 bases and J by 3 bases, leaving 9 bases between them.

A note on this clonotype: Since a much larger clone is just one base distant, this may be a read error. This rearrangement joins TRBV7-8 to TRBJ2-7; D perhaps matches TRBD2 (6 bases). The CDR3 spans 14 residues. The germline gives CDR1 SGHVS, CDR2 FQNEAQ. Trimming took off 5 bases at V and 5 bases at J, with 16 bases between the two ends. CDR3 bases: TGTGCCAGCAGCGACGGGACTGACATGCACGAGCAGTACTTC. This codes for CASSDGTDMHEQYF.

This clonotype was picked up many times. V usage is TRBV3-2 and J usage is TRBJ2-5; TRBD2, the D gene given by the table, was not confirmed from the DNA. TRBV3-2 is shown as a pseudogene. The CDR3 contains 16 residues. The CDR3 sequence is CASSQGIAGAQETQYF. For the CDR3, the DNA is TGTGCCAGCAGCCAAGGGATAGCGGGAGCACAAGAGACCCAGTACTTC.

This clonotype was observed at least ten times. The chain joins TRBV2 to TRBJ2-7, with 11 bases identical to TRBD2. Germline V gene data show CDR1 as SNHLY and CDR2 as FYNNEI. J gave up 5 bases and V 0 bases, and 9 bases lay outside the gene matches. The CDR3 totals 17 residues. The CDR3 nucleotides are TGTGCCAGCAGTGAAGCGATAGCGGGAGGGCCGTTTAACGAGCAGTACTTC. It codes for CASSEAIAGGPFNEQYF.

About this clonotype itself: This could be a read error, since a much larger clone is one nucleotide away. The conserved closing phenylalanine or tryptophan is absent in this CDR3, likely reflecting a read error. This chain connects TRBV6-1 to TRBJ1-2; 10 bases fit TRBD1. This CDR3 contains 13 residues. CDR1 is MNHNS and CDR2 is SASEGT in the germline V gene. The V gene end was trimmed by 4 bases and the J gene end by 6 bases; junction bases not matched to a gene: 2. CDR3 sequence reads: CASSGGQGNGYTL. The CDR3 nucleotides read TGTGCCAGCAGTGGGGGACAGGGGAATGGCTACACCCTC.

The rearrangement links TRBV12-3 or TRBV12-4 to TRBJ2-2; the match to TRBD1 covers 9 bases. The V and J ends lost 5 bases and 5 bases, in that order; junction bases with no gene match: 3. CDR3 size: 14 residues. In nucleotides, the CDR3 is TGTGCCAGCAGTGGGGACAGGGCGACCGGGGAGCTGTTTTTT. The encoded protein is CASSGDRATGELFF.

Only a few counts were recorded for this clonotype. This chain joins TRBV20-1 and TRBJ2-7; possibly TRBD2 for D (5 bases). The CDR3 is made up of 13 amino acids. Germline CDR1 DFQATT, CDR2 SNEGSKA (reference sequence). V was clipped by 2 bases and J by 0 bases, with 8 bases between them. The CDR3 region is CSARPGYSYEQYF. The CDR3, as DNA: TGCAGTGCTAGACCGGGATACTCCTACGAGCAGTACTTC.

The chain employs TRBV4-1 and TRBJ2-1; 8 bases match TRBD1. Germline V CDR1 and CDR2: MGHRA, YSYEKL. The ends lost 1 base at V and 16 bases at J; junction bases unmatched: 9. CDR3 length: 13 amino acids. CDR3 sequence reads: CASSQGTGKEEFF. CDR3 sequence (DNA): TGCGCCAGCAGCCAAGGGACAGGGAAGGAAGAATTCTTC.

In its sample, this clonotype was seen many times. V usage is TRBV7-9 and J usage is TRBJ1-5; 8 nucleotides agree with TRBD1. The J segment lost 2 bases and the V segment lost 4 bases, leaving 4 bases of the junction unmatched. Germline-derived CDR1 and CDR2 are SEHNR and FQNEAQ (reference sequence). The CDR3 runs 15 residues. CDR3 in DNA: TGTGCCAGCAGCTCCACAGGGGGTGGCAATCAGCCCCAGCATTTT. Residues: CASSSTGGGNQPQHF.

This clonotype turned up a few times. The chain uses TRBV5-1 and TRBJ1-1; TRBD1 is a possible D gene (5 bases). V shed 1 base and J shed 1 base, with 17 bases lying between them. Looked up from germline, CDR1 is SGHRS and CDR2 is YFSETQ. This CDR3 is 17 amino acids long. The CDR3 loop reads CASSLSGRGSANTEAFF. The CDR3 nucleotides are TGCGCCAGCAGCTTGTCGGGGAGGGGAAGTGCGAACACTGAAGCTTTCTTT.

This clonotype was counted between two and nine times. V gene TRBV4-2 combines with J gene TRBJ1-5; D is unresolved. The germline gives CDR1 LGHNA, CDR2 YNFKEQ. CDR3 length equals 15 residues. Trimming left V 0 bases short and J 0 bases short, with 6 bases between. CDR3 residues: CASSQDRNSNQPQHF. DNA for the CDR3: TGTGCCAGCAGCCAAGACCGCAATAGCAATCAGCCCCAGCATTTT.

The table lists this clonotype with many counts. The CDR3 sequence: CASSHAWGTGELFF. CDR3 DNA sequence: TGTGCCAGCAGTCATGCGTGGGGCACCGGGGAGCTGTTTTTT. The chain couples TRBV27 to TRBJ2-2; the D is unclear. CDR3 size: 14 residues. The germline CDR1 and CDR2 sequences are MNHEY and SMNVEV (reference sequence). The V end lost 5 bases, the J end lost 4 bases, and 11 bases lay between the germline ends.